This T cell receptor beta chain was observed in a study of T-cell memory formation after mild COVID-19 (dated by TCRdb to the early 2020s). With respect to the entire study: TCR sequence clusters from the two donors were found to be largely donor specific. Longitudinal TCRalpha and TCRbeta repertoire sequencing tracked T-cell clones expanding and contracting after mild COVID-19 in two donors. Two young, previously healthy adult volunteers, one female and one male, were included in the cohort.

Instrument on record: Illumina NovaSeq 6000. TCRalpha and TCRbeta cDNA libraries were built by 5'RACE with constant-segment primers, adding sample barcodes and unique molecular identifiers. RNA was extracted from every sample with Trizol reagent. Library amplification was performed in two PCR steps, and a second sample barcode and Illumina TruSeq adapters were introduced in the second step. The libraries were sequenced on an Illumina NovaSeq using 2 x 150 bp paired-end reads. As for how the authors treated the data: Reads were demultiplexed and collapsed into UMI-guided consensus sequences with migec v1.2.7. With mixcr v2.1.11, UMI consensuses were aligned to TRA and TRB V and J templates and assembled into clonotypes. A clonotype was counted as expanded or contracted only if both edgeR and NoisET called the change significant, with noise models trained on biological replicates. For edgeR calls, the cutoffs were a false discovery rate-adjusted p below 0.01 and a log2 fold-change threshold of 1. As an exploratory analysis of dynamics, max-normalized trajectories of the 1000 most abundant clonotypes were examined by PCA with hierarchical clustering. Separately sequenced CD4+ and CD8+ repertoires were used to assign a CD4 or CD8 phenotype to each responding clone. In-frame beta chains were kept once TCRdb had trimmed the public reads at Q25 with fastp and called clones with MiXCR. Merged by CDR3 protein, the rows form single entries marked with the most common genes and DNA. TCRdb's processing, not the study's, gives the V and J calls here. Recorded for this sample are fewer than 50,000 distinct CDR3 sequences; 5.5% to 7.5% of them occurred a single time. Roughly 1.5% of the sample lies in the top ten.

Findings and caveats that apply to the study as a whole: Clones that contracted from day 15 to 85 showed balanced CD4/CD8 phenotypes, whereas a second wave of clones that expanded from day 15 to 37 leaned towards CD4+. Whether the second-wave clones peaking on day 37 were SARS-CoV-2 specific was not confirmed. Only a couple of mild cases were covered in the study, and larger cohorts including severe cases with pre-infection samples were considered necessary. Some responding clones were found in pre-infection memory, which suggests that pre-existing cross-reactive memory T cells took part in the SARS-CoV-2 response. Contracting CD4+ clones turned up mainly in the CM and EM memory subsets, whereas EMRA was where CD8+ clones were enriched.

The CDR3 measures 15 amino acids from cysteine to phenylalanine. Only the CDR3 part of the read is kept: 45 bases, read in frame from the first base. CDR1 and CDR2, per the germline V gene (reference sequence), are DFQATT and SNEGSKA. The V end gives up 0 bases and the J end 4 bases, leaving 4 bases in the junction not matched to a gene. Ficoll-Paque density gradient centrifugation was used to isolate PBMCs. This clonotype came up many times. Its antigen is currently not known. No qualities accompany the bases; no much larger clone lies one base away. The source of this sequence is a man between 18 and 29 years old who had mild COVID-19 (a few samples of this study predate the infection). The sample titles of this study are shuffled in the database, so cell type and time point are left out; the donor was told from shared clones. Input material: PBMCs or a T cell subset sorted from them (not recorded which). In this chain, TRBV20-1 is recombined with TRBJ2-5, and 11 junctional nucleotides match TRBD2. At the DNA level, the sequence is TGCAGTGCTAGAGATACCGGGACTAGCGGAGAGACCCAGTACTTC. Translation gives CSARDTGTSGETQYF.